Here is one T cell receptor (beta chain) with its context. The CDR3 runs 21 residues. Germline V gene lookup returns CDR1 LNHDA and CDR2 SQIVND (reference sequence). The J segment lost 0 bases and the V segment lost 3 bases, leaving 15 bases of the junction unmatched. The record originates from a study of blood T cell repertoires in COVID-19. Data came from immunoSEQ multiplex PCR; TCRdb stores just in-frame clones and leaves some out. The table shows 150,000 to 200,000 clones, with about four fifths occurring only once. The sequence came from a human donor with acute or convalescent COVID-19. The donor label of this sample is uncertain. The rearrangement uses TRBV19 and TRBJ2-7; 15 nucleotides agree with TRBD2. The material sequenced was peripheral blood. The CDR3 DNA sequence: TGTGCCAGTAGTATGCAGTGGCCAGGCGGACTAGCGGGAGGGTCCTCCTACGAGCAGTACTTC. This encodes CASSMQWPGGLAGGSSYEQYF.